Shown below are 6 T cell receptor beta chains from a single sample sequenced in a study of T cell responses to AZD1222 COVID-19 vaccine. Clones were sequenced by immunoSEQ multiplex PCR, and TCRdb holds only the in-frame ones, with some missing. Among over 150,000 clones listed, around 93% were seen once. Material: peripheral blood, obtained 28 days after the second AZD1222 dose. The receptors shown here come from an adult who received the AZD1222 COVID-19 vaccine.

This clone has a single count. The V call is TRBV5-1, the J call TRBJ1-4, with no clear D. CDR3 length: 15 residues. The V gene's germline CDR1 is SGHRS and CDR2 YFSETQ. With 4 bases removed from V and 0 bases from J, the gap between germline ends came to 10 bases. This CDR3 reads CASSKTGTTNEKLFF. The DNA for the CDR3 is TGCGCCAGCAGCAAAACCGGGACAACTAATGAAAAACTGTTTTTT.

The rearrangement joins TRBV3-1 (or the pseudogene TRBV3-2) to TRBJ1-1; D is perhaps TRBD1 (6 bases). The germline CDR1 and CDR2 sequences are LGHDT and YNNKEL (reference sequence). V lost 4 bases and J lost 2, with 14 bases in between. The CDR3 is 15 residues long. The CDR3 DNA follows: TGTGCCAGCAGCCGTTCCGGGACAAAAAACACTGAAGCTTTCTTT. Translating it yields CASSRSGTKNTEAFF.

In DNA form, the CDR3 reads TGTGCCAGCAGTCCCCCGAATCAGCCCCAGCATTTT. Protein sequence: CASSPPNQPQHF. The rearrangement joins TRBV6-6 to TRBJ1-5; D is ambiguous. V lost 5 bases, J lost 4 bases, and 6 bases lay in between. The germline V gene has CDR1 MNHNY and CDR2 SVGAGI (reference sequence). CDR3 length: 12 residues.

J is TRBJ1-1 and V is TRBV9; a possible D gene is TRBD1 (5 bases). Per germline, CDR1 SGDLS and CDR2 YYNGEE. This CDR3 contains 15 residues. Trimming removed 0 bases from V and 1 base from J, with 10 bases in between. The CDR3 spells CASSVGQGQNTEAFF. The CDR3 DNA reads as TGTGCCAGCAGCGTAGGCCAGGGCCAGAACACTGAAGCTTTCTTT.

The chain combines TRBV24-1 with TRBJ1-1; no firm D call. The length of the CDR3 is 14 residues. Germline V gene sequence: CDR1 KGHDR, CDR2 SFDVKD. Deletions cut 3 bases from V and 1 base from J, with 8 bases between. The CDR3 region is CATSDNDKNTEAFF. DNA of the CDR3: TGTGCCACCAGTGATAATGACAAGAACACTGAAGCTTTCTTT.

The chain uses TRBV7-2 and TRBJ1-6; weak D call: TRBD1 (5 bases). Germline CDR1 is SGHTA and CDR2 is FQGNSA. The CDR3 extends over 14 amino acids. V shed 7 bases and J shed 9 bases, with 16 bases lying between them. DNA for the CDR3: TGTGCCAGCACCGCTCAGGGTGTGGGTTCACCCCTCCACTTT. Translating gives CASTAQGVGSPLHF.